The clone carrying this T cell receptor (beta chain) was seen ten or more times. This entry comes from a study of T-cell reconstitution after alpha-beta-depleted transplantation in children. Germline lookup yields CDR1 DFQATT and CDR2 SNEGSKA (reference sequence). The CDR3 totals 13 residues. V lost 1 base to trimming and J lost 2 bases, with 6 bases between them. Using unique molecular identifiers, the investigators prepared the TCRbeta library. TCRdb re-called the PCR reads with MiXCR, one entry per CDR3 protein. The top ten hold 3% to 3.5% of the sample, which has over 150,000 distinct CDR3 sequences, roughly 6.8% seen once.

This TCR was recovered from a human donor who donated a stem cell graft to a child with Wiskott-Aldrich syndrome. This chain uses TRBV20-1 with TRBJ1-3; D gene ambiguous. This sample comprised PBMCs from the stem cell graft donor, obtained from the stem cell graft. The CDR3 sequence: CSARAGTGNTIYF. The CDR3 region has the DNA TGCAGTGCTAGAGCCGGGACTGGAAACACCATATATTTT.